These T cell receptor beta chains were read from a single sample in a study of regulatory T cells in long-lasting Graves disease. TCRdb reprocessed the multiplex PCR reads with MiXCR, giving one entry per CDR3 protein. Here the sample spans some 250,000 distinct CDR3 sequences, more than 15% being singletons. These data were also filed under a second study, of T cells in Graves' hyperthyroidism and ophthalmopathy.

The sequencing here drew on peripheral blood mononuclear cells (PBMCs), taken at new diagnosis, from a patient treated with antithyroid drugs. The receptors derive from a woman in her 30s with Graves disease. Both conserved end residues are part of each CDR3. D genes are given only for firm matches. The size field is filled for only some rows; it gives once, few, many or a size class.

clone size	J gene	V gene	D gene	CDR3 protein	CDR3 DNA
NA	TRBJ2-1	TRBV12-3/TRBV12-4	TRBD2	CASSPLAGAAGNEQFF	TGTGCCAGCAGCCCATTAGCGGGGGCCGCCGGGAATGAGCAGTTCTTC
many	TRBJ1-2	TRBV20-1	NA	CSAGPAGLHGYTF	TGCAGTGCCGGCCCGGCCGGCCTTCATGGCTACACCTTC
many	TRBJ2-1	TRBV7-2	TRBD1	CASSSTGGQHNEQFF	TGTGCCAGCAGCTCGACAGGGGGCCAACACAATGAGCAGTTCTTC
many	TRBJ1-5	TRBV12-3/TRBV12-4	NA	CASKDSNNQPQHF	TGTGCCAGCAAAGACAGCAACAATCAGCCCCAGCATTTT
many	TRBJ2-7	TRBV20-1	TRBD2	CSARDGTSRYEQYF	TGCAGTGCTAGAGATGGGACTAGTCGATACGAGCAGTACTTC
NA	TRBJ1-1	TRBV11-2	NA	CASSLLQVVTTEAFF	TGTGCCAGCAGCTTATTACAGGTAGTAACCACTGAAGCTTTCTTT
NA	TRBJ1-5	TRBV12-3/TRBV12-4	NA	CASNPGAPNQPQHF	TGTGCCAGCAATCCGGGGGCGCCCAATCAGCCCCAGCATTTT
many	TRBJ1-2	TRBV3-1	NA	CASSIDPQDNYGYTF	TGTGCCAGCAGCATCGACCCCCAAGATAACTATGGCTACACCTTC
NA	TRBJ2-6	TRBV7-3	NA	CASSHRTPGANVLTF	TGTGCCAGCAGTCATCGGACGCCTGGGGCCAACGTCCTGACTTTC
many	TRBJ1-2	TRBV3-1	NA	CASSQIRDSHNGYTF	TGTGCCAGCAGCCAAATCAGGGATTCGCATAATGGCTACACCTTC